Reported below is one TCR beta chain. Germline lookup yields CDR1 SGHVS and CDR2 FQNEAQ. The CDR3 is 16 amino acids. The V gene lost 3 bases and the J gene lost 2 bases, with 14 bases spanning the gap. The record originates from a study of PD-L1 blockade in urothelial cancer. Study background: The number of prior chemotherapy regimens per patient was 0 to 3. Blood was subjected to analysis at 3 weeks (second dose) and 6 weeks following treatment start.

The protocol was immunoSEQ multiplex PCR, while the TCRdb copy is restricted to in-frame clones and leaves out a portion. The table has some 48,000 clones, about 82% seen once. Time point specified: peripheral blood 6 weeks after treatment start. Patients yielded 1 to 8 samples each, pretreatment and on-treatment. This receptor was taken from a man between 65 and 85 years old with urothelial cancer. This chain connects TRBV7-8 to TRBJ1-3; TRBD1 is a possible D gene (6 bases). The sequencing here drew on PBMCs, taken around atezolizumab (anti-PD-L1) treatment. CDR3 amino acids: CASSFIAGATGNTIYF. The CDR3 DNA reads TGTGCCAGCAGCTTTATAGCAGGGGCGACTGGAAACACCATATATTTT.